A single T cell receptor beta chain is shown here with its context. Per the authors' pipeline: Reference gene primer amplification gave estimated nucleated cell counts. Measured with immunoSEQ multiplex PCR; TCRdb has only the in-frame clones, and not every one. V, J and clone size reflect that table, while D and trimming were determined from the DNA. The table lists some 70,000 clones, about 80% of them singletons. The sample comes from a study of blood T cell repertoires in COVID-19. On the study more broadly: Whether acute or convalescent, the COVID-19 samples came from the United States, Italy and Spain. T cells, B-cell-depleted T cells, or PBMCs supplied cDNA or gDNA.

The CDR3 is made up of 11 amino acids. In germline, CDR1 is SNHLY, CDR2 FYNNEI. The TCR sequence derives from a human donor in a cohort sampled during active COVID-19. The chain carries TRBV2 and TRBJ1-2; D is unresolved. The source material was peripheral blood. CDR3 amino acids: CAITQNYGYTF. For the CDR3, the DNA is TGTGCAATCACACAGAACTATGGCTACACCTTC. Full variable domain (missing parts from reference TRBV2 and TRBJ1-2): EPEVTQTPSHQVTQMGQEVILRCVPISNHLYFYWYRQILGQKVEFLVSFYNNEISEKSEIFDDQFSVERPDGSNFTLKIRSTKLEDSAMYFCAITQNYGYTFGSGTRLTVV.